This TCR beta chain was recovered during a study of OX40 agonist ivuxolimab in advanced cancers. At the level of the study: Partial responses were seen in three patients, one with hepatocellular carcinoma and two with cutaneous melanoma.

Study conclusions and caveats: At 0.1 to 3.0 mg/kg and by week 6, clonal expansion occurred in CD4+ and CD8+ blood T cells.

Exclusion of a patient followed from autoimmune disease history or systemic immunosuppression. About this clone itself: The antigen remains unidentified.

The assay was immunoSEQ multiplex PCR, and TCRdb's table has in-frame clones only and misses some. The data show about 100,000 clones, around 87% seen once. This clonotype was obtained from an adult with an advanced solid tumor such as melanoma, head and neck, liver or kidney cancer. Source: CD4+ or CD8+ T cells sorted from blood, taken in a trial of the OX40 agonist ivuxolimab.

The CDR3 nucleotides read TGTGCCAGCAGCCACCGACAGGGAGCTAACTATGGCTACACCTTC. Protein product: CASSHRQGANYGYTF. The chain employs TRBV11-2 and TRBJ1-2; the match to TRBD1 covers 7 bases. Unmatched junction bases numbered 6, after V lost 5 bases and J lost 0 bases. CDR1 is SGHAT, CDR2 FQNNGV, per germline. The CDR3 contains 15 residues.